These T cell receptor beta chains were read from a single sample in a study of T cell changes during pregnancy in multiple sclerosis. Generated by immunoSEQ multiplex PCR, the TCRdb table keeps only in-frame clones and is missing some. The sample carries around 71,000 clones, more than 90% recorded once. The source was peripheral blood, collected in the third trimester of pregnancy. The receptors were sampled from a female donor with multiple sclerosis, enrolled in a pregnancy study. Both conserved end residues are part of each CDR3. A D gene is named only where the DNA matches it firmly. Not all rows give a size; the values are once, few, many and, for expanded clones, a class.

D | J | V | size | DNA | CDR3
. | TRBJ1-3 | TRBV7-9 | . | TGTGCCAGCAGCAGTCGGGATATCTCTGGAAACACCATATATTTT | CASSSRDISGNTIYF
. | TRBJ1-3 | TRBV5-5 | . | TGTGCCAGCAGCTTGGCACTCTACCTCGGAAACACCATATATTTT | CASSLALYLGNTIYF
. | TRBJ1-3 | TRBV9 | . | TGTGCCAGCAGCGTAGGCCAGGCGCTCTCTGGAAACACCATATATTTT | CASSVGQALSGNTIYF
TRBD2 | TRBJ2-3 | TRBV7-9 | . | TGTGCCAGCAGTTCCACTAGCTGGGCGGGAGCTGGGGATACGCAGTATTTT | CASSSTSWAGAGDTQYF
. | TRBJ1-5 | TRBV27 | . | TGTGCCAGCAGTTTTGAGGGAATGAGCAATCAGCCCCAGCATTTT | CASSFEGMSNQPQHF
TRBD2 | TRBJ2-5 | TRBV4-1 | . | TGCGCCAGCAGCCATCCAACTAGCGGGAGGCCGCAAGAGACCCAGTACTTC | CASSHPTSGRPQETQYF
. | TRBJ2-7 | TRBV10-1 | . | TGCGCCAGCAACCGACTAGTCGGGTACGAGCAGTACTTC | CASNRLVGYEQYF
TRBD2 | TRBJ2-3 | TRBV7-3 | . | TGTGCCAGCAGTACTAGCGGAACAGATACGCAGTATTTT | CASSTSGTDTQYF
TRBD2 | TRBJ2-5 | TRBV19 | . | TGTGCCAGTAGTATAGGGGGAGGGCTCTCGGAGACCCAGTACTTC | CASSIGGGLSETQYF
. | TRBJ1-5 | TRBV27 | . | TGTGCCAGCAGTTTAGAGGGTCGGGGCAATCAGCCCCAGCATTTT | CASSLEGRGNQPQHF
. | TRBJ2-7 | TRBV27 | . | TGTGCCAGCAGCCCGACGACAGCTTACGAGCAGTACTTC | CASSPTTAYEQYF
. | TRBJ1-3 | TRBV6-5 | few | TGTGCCAGCAGTTATAGATCAGGAAACACCATATATTTT | CASSYRSGNTIYF
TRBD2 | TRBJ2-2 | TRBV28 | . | TGTGCCAGCAGTTTTCTTTACGGGACTAGCGGGAGTTGGGGCGGGGAGCTGTTTTTT | CASSFLYGTSGSWGGELFF
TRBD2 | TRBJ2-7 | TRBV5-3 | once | TGTGCCGTTCCGGGACTAGGTATCTACGAGCAGTACTTC | CAVPGLGIYEQYF
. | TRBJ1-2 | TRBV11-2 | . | TGTGCCAGCAGCTTAGTCTATCACGGGGGTAAGAGCTATGGCTACACCTTC | CASSLVYHGGKSYGYTF
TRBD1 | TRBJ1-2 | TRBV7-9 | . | TGTGCCAGCAGCTCCTACGCGGGACAGGCCTCCGGGGCGGGCTACACCTTC | CASSSYAGQASGAGYTF
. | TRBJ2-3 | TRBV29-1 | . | TGCAGCGTTGAACGTACAGATACGCAGTATTTT | CSVERTDTQYF
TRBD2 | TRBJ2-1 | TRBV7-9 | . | TGTGCCAGCAGCCCCTACGTGTCGGGAGGATCCTACAATGAGCAGTTCTTC | CASSPYVSGGSYNEQFF
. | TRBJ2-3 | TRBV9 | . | TGTGCCAGCTCCGACGGGTTTAGCACAGATACGCAGTATTTT | CASSDGFSTDTQYF
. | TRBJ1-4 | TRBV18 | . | TGTGCCAGCTCCCGAGCAGGGTCAACTAATGAAAAACTGTTTTTT | CASSRAGSTNEKLFF
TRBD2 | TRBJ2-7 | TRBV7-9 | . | TGTGCCAGCACCGTTCTCGGGACTAGCGGGAGAGGTGACGAGCAGTACTTC | CASTVLGTSGRGDEQYF
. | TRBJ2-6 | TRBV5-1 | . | TGCGCCAGCAGCTTGCTTGTCGCTGGGGCCAACGTCCTGACTTTC | CASSLLVAGANVLTF
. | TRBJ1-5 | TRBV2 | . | TGTGCCAGCAGTAGGGACACGGGCAATCAGCCCCAGCATTTT | CASSRDTGNQPQHF
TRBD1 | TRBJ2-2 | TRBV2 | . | TGTGCCAGCAGGGCGATAATCGCACAGGGGGCGACCGGGGAGCTGTTTTTT | CASRAIIAQGATGELFF